What follows describes a single TCR beta chain. The antigen is undetermined. This specimen belongs to a study of shared clonotypes between healthy human individuals. General observations from the study: A handful of donors showed sharing of approximately 5% of naive CD4 clonotypes. Investigators collected only blood, and repertoires in tissues likely differ.

Donors, healthy HIV-negative adults, lacked recent acute infections or vaccinations. Measured with immunoSEQ multiplex PCR; TCRdb has only the in-frame clones, and not every one. In the table there are over a million clones, approximately 70% of which are singletons. Germline CDR1 MNHNY, CDR2 SVGAGI (reference sequence). V lost 10 bases and J 6 bases, leaving 13 bases between the germline ends. This CDR3 has 11 amino acids. The chain recombines TRBV6-6 with TRBJ2-7, with D possibly being TRBD1 (6 bases). The origin of this receptor is a man aged 18 to 29 in good health. The sequencing input was memory CD4+ T cells sorted from blood. Subset described: CD45RA-negative fraction. The CDR3 protein is CATKQGGEQYF. The CDR3 DNA is TGTGCCACCAAACAGGGTGGCGAGCAGTACTTC.